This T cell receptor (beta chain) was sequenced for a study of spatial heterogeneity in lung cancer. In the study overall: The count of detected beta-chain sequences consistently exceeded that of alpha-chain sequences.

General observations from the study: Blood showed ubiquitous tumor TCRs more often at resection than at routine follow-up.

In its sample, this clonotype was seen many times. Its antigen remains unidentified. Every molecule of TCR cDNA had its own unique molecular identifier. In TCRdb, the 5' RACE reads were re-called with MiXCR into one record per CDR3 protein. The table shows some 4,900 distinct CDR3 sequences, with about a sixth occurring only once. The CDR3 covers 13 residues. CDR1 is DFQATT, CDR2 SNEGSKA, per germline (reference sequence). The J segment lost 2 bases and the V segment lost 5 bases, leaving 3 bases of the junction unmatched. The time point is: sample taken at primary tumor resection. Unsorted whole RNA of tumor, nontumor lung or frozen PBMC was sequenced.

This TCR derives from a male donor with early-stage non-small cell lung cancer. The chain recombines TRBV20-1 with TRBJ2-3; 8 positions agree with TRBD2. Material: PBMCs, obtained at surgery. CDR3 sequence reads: CSARGGYTDTQYF. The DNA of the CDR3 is TGCAGTGCTCGCGGGGGGTACACAGATACGCAGTATTTT.